A single sample is the source of the 31 T cell receptor beta chains below, sequenced in a study of radiation and T cells in renal cell carcinoma. The assay was immunoSEQ multiplex PCR, and TCRdb's table has in-frame clones only and misses some. The sample carries roughly 80,000 clones, 75% to 90% recorded once. Time point meaning: blood 4 weeks post-SBRT, at nephrectomy. Sample treatment: 15 Gy SBRT to primary tumor, nephrectomy 4 weeks later. The sample consisted of blood, taken from a patient whose treatment included radiotherapy and nephrectomy. The receptors derive from a woman aged 55-70 years with renal cell carcinoma.

This chain joins TRBV15 and TRBJ2-4, with 10 bases that match TRBD1. V lost 7 bases and J lost 9; bases outside the gene matches: 9. Germline V gives CDR1 LNHNV, CDR2 YYDKDF (reference sequence). The CDR3 totals 14 residues. The DNA for the CDR3 is TGTGCCACCACCTTGACAGGGGGCCATGGCATTCAGTACTTC. The encoded protein is CATTLTGGHGIQYF.

A few counts support this clone. This chain joins TRBV7-9 and TRBJ1-1, with D unresolved. The CDR3 totals 13 residues. Trimming left V 4 bases short and J 6 bases short, with 12 bases between. Germline V lookup: CDR1 SEHNR, CDR2 FQNEAQ (reference sequence). The CDR3 bases are TGTGCCAGCAGCTCGTACGGGAGTGCTGAAGCTTTCTTT. It specifies CASSSYGSAEAFF.

In this sample, this clone turned up a few times. This rearrangement joins TRBV19 to TRBJ2-1, with TRBD2 as a possible D gene (7 bases). V dropped 5 bases and J dropped 5 bases, with 10 bases sitting between them. The germline V gene encodes CDR1 LNHDA and CDR2 SQIVND (reference sequence). The CDR3 totals 13 residues. The CDR3 loop is CASSWGGHNEQFF. Here the CDR3 DNA reads TGTGCCAGTAGTTGGGGGGGCCACAATGAGCAGTTCTTC.

The gene calls are TRBV5-1 and TRBJ2-5; D possibly corresponds to TRBD2 (7 bases). Trimming stripped 6 bases from V and 2 bases from J, with 14 bases between. The CDR3 is 14 amino acids. Per the germline V gene, CDR1 is SGHRS and CDR2 is YFSETQ. The CDR3 DNA reads as TGCGCCAGCACCTTAGGGGGGGTTCAAGAGACCCAGTACTTC. The encoded protein is CASTLGGVQETQYF.

This clone was seen only once. The chain's CDR3 is CASSYSTGVEQYF. The DNA for the CDR3 is TGTGCCAGCAGTTACTCGACAGGGGTCGAGCAGTACTTC. The chain carries TRBV6-5 and TRBJ2-7; 8 bases fit TRBD1. In germline, CDR1 is MNHEY, CDR2 SVGAGI. J was trimmed by 6 bases and V by 0 bases; bases with no gene match: 1. The CDR3 sequence is 13 residues long.

The rearrangement joins TRBV6-6 to TRBJ1-3; 10 bases fit TRBD1. The germline gives CDR1 MNHNY, CDR2 SVGAGI (reference sequence). The CDR3 loop spans 16 amino acids. V shed 0 bases and J 4 bases; nucleotides not matched to a gene: 3. The CDR3 reads CASSYSGQGLGNTIYF. The CDR3 nucleotides read TGTGCCAGCAGTTACTCGGGACAGGGGCTCGGAAACACCATATATTTT.

The chain carries TRBV28 and TRBJ2-1; 8 bases align to TRBD2. The CDR3 is made up of 15 amino acids. With V trimmed by 6 bases and J by 8 bases, 12 bases remained unmatched. Germline V CDR1 and CDR2: MDHEN, SYDVKM. CDR3 nucleotide sequence: TGTGCCAGCAGCTACCCCGGGACTAGAGTGTATGAGCAGTTCTTC. Protein: CASSYPGTRVYEQFF.

V gene TRBV9 combines with J gene TRBJ2-6; D call uncertain. Germline values: CDR1 SGDLS, CDR2 YYNGEE. This CDR3 is built from 16 residues. Trimming shortened V by 3 bases and J by 0 bases, and 10 bases separated the two germline ends. CDR3 residues: CASSAAGASGANVLTF. In DNA form, the CDR3 reads TGTGCCAGCAGCGCAGCAGGCGCCTCTGGGGCCAACGTCCTGACTTTC.

The V and J genes are TRBV28 and TRBJ2-3, with 7 positions matching TRBD1. CDR3 size: 13 residues. J was trimmed by 3 bases and V by 6 bases; bases with no gene match: 3. Germline CDR1 reads MDHEN; CDR2 reads SYDVKM. CDR3 nucleotide sequence: TGTGCCAGCAGACCACAGGGGACAGATACGCAGTATTTT. This encodes CASRPQGTDTQYF. Looking up the rest from reference TRBV28 and TRBJ2-3 gives the full variable domain: DVKVTQSSRYLVKRTGEKVFLECVQDMDHENMFWYRQDPGLGLRLIYFSYDVKMKEKGDIPEGYSVSREKKERFSLILESASTNQTSMYLCASRPQGTDTQYFGPGTRLTVL.

As concerns this clone: The identical CDR3 is also encoded by other nucleotide sequences in the sample. The rearrangement links TRBV6-5 to TRBJ1-4, with D possibly matching TRBD1 (5 bases). CDR1 MNHEY and CDR2 SVGAGI come from the germline V gene. Trimming pared 0 bases from V and 10 bases from J, leaving 18 bases between. This CDR3 region has 16 residues. CDR3 protein: CASSYSRRTGVGKLFF. CDR3 nucleotides: TGTGCCAGCAGTTACTCGAGGAGGACGGGGGTTGGAAAACTGTTTTTT.

Ten or more counts support this clone. The chain joins TRBV14 to TRBJ1-1, with TRBD1 matching over 7 bases. V dropped 4 bases and J dropped 1; count of bases not matched to a gene: 6. CDR1 is SGHDN, CDR2 FVKESK, per germline. CDR3 length: 15 residues. The CDR3 DNA reads as TGTGCCAGCAGCCTGTTGACAGGGCAGAACACTGAAGCTTTCTTT. Translation gives CASSLLTGQNTEAFF.

The chain carries TRBV15 and TRBJ1-5; D not resolved. V dropped 0 bases and J dropped 6 bases, with 12 bases sitting between them. The length of the CDR3 is 15 residues. Germline values: CDR1 LNHNV, CDR2 YYDKDF (reference sequence). The CDR3 sequence: CATSRDLTMGQPQHF. For the CDR3, the DNA is TGTGCCACCAGCAGAGATCTCACGATGGGTCAGCCCCAGCATTTT.

This clone was detected a few times. The rearrangement joins TRBV6-5 to TRBJ2-3; the D gene could be TRBD1 or TRBD2 (7 bases each). The germline V gene encodes CDR1 MNHEY and CDR2 SVGAGI. This CDR3 has 12 residues. Trimming shortened V by 6 bases and J by 5 bases, and 9 bases separated the two germline ends. The CDR3: CASSRGGDTQYF. The CDR3, as DNA: TGTGCCAGCAGCAGGGGGGGAGATACGCAGTATTTT.

The rearrangement joins TRBV5-6 to TRBJ2-7; D may match TRBD1 or TRBD2 (5 bases each). The germline V gene encodes CDR1 SGHDT and CDR2 YYEEEE. The CDR3 contains 14 residues. V was shortened by 4 bases and J by 6 bases, with 17 bases between the two germline ends. The CDR3 DNA is TGTGCCAGCAGCCCTTACGTAGGGACCGGCGAGCAGTACTTC. Amino acids: CASSPYVGTGEQYF. Together with reference TRBV5-6 and TRBJ2-7, the CDR3 gives the full variable domain: DAGVTQSPTHLIKTRGQQVTLRCSPKSGHDTVSWYQQALGQGPQFIFQYYEEEERQRGNFPDRFSGHQFPNYSSELNVNALLLGDSALYLCASSPYVGTGEQYFGPGTRLTVT.

V is TRBV5-1 and J is TRBJ2-3, with D possibly matching TRBD2 (6 bases). Germline CDR1 SGHRS, CDR2 YFSETQ. The CDR3 has 15 residues. V was shortened by 4 bases and J by 0 bases, with 12 bases between the two germline ends. This CDR3 reads CASSPGRGSTDTQYF. Written as DNA, the CDR3 is TGCGCCAGCAGCCCGGGACGGGGGAGCACAGATACGCAGTATTTT.

V gene TRBV2 combines with J gene TRBJ2-2; D tentatively fits TRBD1 or TRBD2 (5 bases each). Germline V gives CDR1 SNHLY, CDR2 FYNNEI. This CDR3 has 13 residues. The V end lost 7 bases, the J end lost 3 bases, and 9 bases lay between the germline ends. CDR3 protein: CASNQGDTGELFF. In nucleotides, the CDR3 is TGTGCCAGCAACCAGGGAGACACCGGGGAGCTGTTTTTT.

CDR3 sequence reads: CASSPFDRVSYEQYF. CDR3 nucleotides: TGTGCCAGCAGCCCTTTCGACAGGGTCTCCTACGAGCAGTACTTC. The J gene is TRBJ2-7, the V gene TRBV28; TRBD1 matches at 7 bases. V lost 6 bases and J lost 0; bases outside the gene matches: 8. The germline gives CDR1 MDHEN, CDR2 SYDVKM. The CDR3 is made up of 15 amino acids.

The V gene is TRBV5-4, the J gene TRBJ1-2; TRBD1 agrees at 7 bases. The CDR3 contains 14 residues. The V gene's germline CDR1 is SGHNT and CDR2 YYREEE (reference sequence). V lost 4 bases, J lost 8 bases, and 11 bases stayed unmatched. CDR3 region: CASSSETGPGGYTF. The CDR3 bases are TGTGCCAGCAGCAGCGAGACAGGGCCGGGCGGCTACACCTTC.

The rearrangement joins TRBV5-1 to TRBJ1-1; D not resolved. The CDR3 sequence is 14 residues long. Germline V gene sequence: CDR1 SGHRS, CDR2 YFSETQ. V was shortened by 5 bases and J by 5 bases, with 16 bases between the two germline ends. CDR3 nucleotide sequence: TGCGCCAGCAGAAAGCTGTTAGAGGAAACTGAAGCTTTCTTT. This codes for CASRKLLEETEAFF. Using reference TRBV5-1 and TRBJ1-1 for the parts outside the CDR3, the full variable domain is KAGVTQTPRYLIKTRGQQVTLSCSPISGHRSVSWYQQTPGQGLQFLFEYFSETQRNKGNFPGRFSGRQFSNSRSEMNVSTLELGDSALYLCASRKLLEETEAFFGQGTRLTVV.

The chain joins TRBV6-1 to TRBJ1-4; D perhaps matches TRBD1 (5 bases). The CDR3 has 16 amino acids. V lost 1 base to trimming and J lost 5 bases, with 14 bases between them. Germline CDR1 MNHNS, CDR2 SASEGT. The CDR3 DNA reads TGTGCCAGCAGTGAAGGGATAAAAGACAGAAATGAAAAACTGTTTTTT. Protein sequence: CASSEGIKDRNEKLFF.

This chain joins TRBV28 and TRBJ2-1, with 14 bases lining up with TRBD2. This CDR3 has 17 residues. The germline gives CDR1 MDHEN, CDR2 SYDVKM. Losses at the gene ends were 4 bases for V and 10 bases for J; bases not matched to a gene: 12. This CDR3 reads CASSSPMTSGRAMEQFF. The CDR3 DNA reads as TGTGCCAGCAGTTCCCCCATGACTAGCGGGAGGGCTATGGAGCAGTTCTTC.

J is TRBJ2-2 and V is TRBV19; 7 positions agree with TRBD2. V gave up 2 bases and J gave up 2 bases; unmatched junction bases: 8. The CDR3 is made up of 17 amino acids. Looked up from germline, CDR1 is LNHDA and CDR2 is SQIVND (reference sequence). The CDR3 DNA reads as TGTGCCAGTAGTATATTCCACTCGGGGGGAAACACCGGGGAGCTGTTTTTT. This gives the protein CASSIFHSGGNTGELFF.

This clone was picked up one time. The chain joins TRBV27 to TRBJ2-3; TRBD2 matches 13 bases. This CDR3 has 15 amino acids. CDR1 is MNHEY, CDR2 SMNVEV, per germline (reference sequence). Unmatched junction bases numbered 7, after V lost 6 bases and J lost 7 bases. Written as DNA, the CDR3 is TGTGCCAGCAGCACTACTAGCGGGGGGGCAAATACGCAGTATTTT. Its protein product is CASSTTSGGANTQYF.

The table lists this clone with a count of one. The J gene is TRBJ1-6, the V gene TRBV5-1, with TRBD1 identical over 10 bases. Germline lookup yields CDR1 SGHRS and CDR2 YFSETQ. The CDR3 sequence is 14 residues long. After removal of 7 bases from V and 4 bases from J, the junction contained 2 bases not matched to a gene. CDR3 sequence reads: CASRTGGYNSPLHF. The DNA of the CDR3 is TGCGCCAGCCGGACAGGGGGATATAATTCACCCCTCCACTTT.

This clone was counted a few times. In DNA form, the CDR3 reads TGTGCCAGTAGTATTGGGGTCGCCTCTGGAAACACCATATATTTT. Translating gives CASSIGVASGNTIYF. This chain uses TRBV19 with TRBJ1-3, with D hard to call. Germline V lookup: CDR1 LNHDA, CDR2 SQIVND (reference sequence). Trimming left V 3 bases short and J 0 bases short, with 9 bases between. The CDR3 is made up of 15 amino acids.

The rearrangement joins TRBV13 to TRBJ2-5; 8 bases agree with TRBD1. J was trimmed by 1 base and V by 5 bases; bases with no gene match: 9. From germline, CDR1 is PRHDT and CDR2 FYEKMQ (reference sequence). The CDR3 totals 16 residues. This chain's CDR3 is CASSLPTGAFQETQYF. In DNA form, the CDR3 reads TGTGCCAGCAGCCTACCGACAGGGGCGTTCCAAGAGACCCAGTACTTC.

J is TRBJ2-1 and V is TRBV30, with 7 bases aligning to TRBD2. With V trimmed by 2 bases and J by 8 bases, 15 bases remained unmatched. CDR3 size: 16 residues. Per the germline V gene, CDR1 is GTSNPN and CDR2 is SVGIG (reference sequence). Here the CDR3 reads CAWSLGGGYGIDEQFF. In DNA, the CDR3 is TGTGCCTGGAGTTTGGGGGGGGGATACGGTATCGATGAGCAGTTCTTC.

The V gene is TRBV4-2, the J gene TRBJ2-3; 10 bases line up with TRBD2. Germline CDR1 is LGHNA and CDR2 is YNFKEQ. V shed 1 base, J shed 6 bases, and the junction held 10 bases outside the gene matches. The CDR3 spans 17 residues. CDR3 protein: CASSQAILAGDMDTQYF. Here the CDR3 DNA reads TGTGCCAGCAGCCAAGCAATCCTAGCGGGAGACATGGATACGCAGTATTTT.

The chain carries TRBV25-1 and TRBJ1-2; 7 bases line up with TRBD1. V lost 7 bases and J lost 3; bases outside the gene matches: 5. Germline V lookup: CDR1 MGHDK, CDR2 SYGVNS. The CDR3 covers 13 residues. As DNA, the CDR3 is TGTGCCAGCACCCGGGACAGCTACTATGGCTACACCTTC. Translated, it gives CASTRDSYYGYTF.

This rearrangement joins TRBV18 to TRBJ2-1; 10 bases match TRBD2. Trimming at V came to 2 bases and at J to 6 bases, leaving 10 bases not matched to a gene. From germline, CDR1 is KGHSH and CDR2 LQKENI. The CDR3 runs 17 residues. CDR3 DNA: TGTGCCAGCTCACCATACTTTAAAGCGGGGGGGCCCAATGAGCAGTTCTTC. Translating gives CASSPYFKAGGPNEQFF.

The V gene is TRBV9, the J gene TRBJ2-2, with unresolved D. The CDR3 is 16 residues long. Looked up from germline, CDR1 is SGDLS and CDR2 is YYNGEE. V dropped 1 base and J dropped 5 bases, with 15 bases sitting between them. In nucleotides, the CDR3 is TGTGCCAGCAGCGTATCCCCCCTTCCTTTAACCGGGGAGCTGTTTTTT. Protein: CASSVSPLPLTGELFF.